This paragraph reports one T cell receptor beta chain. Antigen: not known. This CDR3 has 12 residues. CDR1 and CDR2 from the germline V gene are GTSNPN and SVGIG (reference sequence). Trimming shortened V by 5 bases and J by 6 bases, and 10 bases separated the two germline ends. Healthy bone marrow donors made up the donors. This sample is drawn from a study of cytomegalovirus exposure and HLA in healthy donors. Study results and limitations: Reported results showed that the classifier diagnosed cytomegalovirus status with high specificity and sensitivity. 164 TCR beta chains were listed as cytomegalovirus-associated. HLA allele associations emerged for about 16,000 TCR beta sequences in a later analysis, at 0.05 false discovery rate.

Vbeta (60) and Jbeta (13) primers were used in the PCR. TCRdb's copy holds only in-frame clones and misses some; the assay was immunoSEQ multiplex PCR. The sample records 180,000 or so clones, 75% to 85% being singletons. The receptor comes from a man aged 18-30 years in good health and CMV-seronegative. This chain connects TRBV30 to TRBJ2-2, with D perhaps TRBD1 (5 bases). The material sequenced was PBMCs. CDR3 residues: CAWDRGPGELFF. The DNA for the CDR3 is TGTGCCTGGGATAGGGGTCCCGGGGAGCTGTTTTTT.